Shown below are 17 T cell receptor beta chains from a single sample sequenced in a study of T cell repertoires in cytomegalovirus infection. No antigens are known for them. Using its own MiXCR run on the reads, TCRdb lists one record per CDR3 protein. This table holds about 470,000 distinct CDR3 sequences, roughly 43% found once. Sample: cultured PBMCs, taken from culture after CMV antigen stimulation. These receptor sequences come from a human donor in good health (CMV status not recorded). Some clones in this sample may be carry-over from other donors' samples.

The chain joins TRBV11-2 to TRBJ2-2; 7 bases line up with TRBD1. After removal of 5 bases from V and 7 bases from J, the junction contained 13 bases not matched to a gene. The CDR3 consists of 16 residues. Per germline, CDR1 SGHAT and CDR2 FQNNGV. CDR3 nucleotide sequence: TGTGCCAGCAGCAAAACCCCCACAGGGGTCCTCGGGGAGCTGTTTTTT. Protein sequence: CASSKTPTGVLGELFF.

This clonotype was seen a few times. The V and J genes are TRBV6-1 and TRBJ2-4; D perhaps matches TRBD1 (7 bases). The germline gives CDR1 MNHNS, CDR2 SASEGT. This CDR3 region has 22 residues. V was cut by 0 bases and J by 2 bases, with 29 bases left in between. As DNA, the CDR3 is TGTGCCAGCAGTGAAGCGCCCCCCGTGGGGGGACAGCTACTAGGAACCAAAAACATTCAGTACTTC. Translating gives CASSEAPPVGGQLLGTKNIQYF.

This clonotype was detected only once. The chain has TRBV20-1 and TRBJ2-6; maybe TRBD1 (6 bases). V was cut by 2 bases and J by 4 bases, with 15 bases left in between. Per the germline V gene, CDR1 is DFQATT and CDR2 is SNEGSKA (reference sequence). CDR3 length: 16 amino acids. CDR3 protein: CSARSGVERGANVLTF. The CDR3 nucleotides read TGCAGTGCTAGATCAGGGGTCGAGCGGGGGGCCAACGTCCTGACTTTC.

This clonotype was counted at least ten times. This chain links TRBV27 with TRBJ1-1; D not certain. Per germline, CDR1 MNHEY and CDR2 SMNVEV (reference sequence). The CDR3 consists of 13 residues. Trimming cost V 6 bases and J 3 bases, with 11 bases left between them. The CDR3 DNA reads TGTGCCAGCAGCCGGGTCGGGGACACTGAAGCTTTCTTT. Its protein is CASSRVGDTEAFF.

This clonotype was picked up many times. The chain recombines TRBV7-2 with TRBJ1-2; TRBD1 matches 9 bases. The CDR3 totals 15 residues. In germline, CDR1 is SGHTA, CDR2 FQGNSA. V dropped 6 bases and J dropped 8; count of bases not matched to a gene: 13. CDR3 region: CASRPGTGFLWGYTF. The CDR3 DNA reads TGTGCCAGCAGACCCGGGACAGGGTTCCTATGGGGCTACACCTTC.

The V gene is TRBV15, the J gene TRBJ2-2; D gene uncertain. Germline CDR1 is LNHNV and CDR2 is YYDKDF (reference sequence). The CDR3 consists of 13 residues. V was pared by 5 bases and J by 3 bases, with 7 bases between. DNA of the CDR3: TGTGCCACCAGCCCCCGTTACACCGGGGAGCTGTTTTTT. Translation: CATSPRYTGELFF.

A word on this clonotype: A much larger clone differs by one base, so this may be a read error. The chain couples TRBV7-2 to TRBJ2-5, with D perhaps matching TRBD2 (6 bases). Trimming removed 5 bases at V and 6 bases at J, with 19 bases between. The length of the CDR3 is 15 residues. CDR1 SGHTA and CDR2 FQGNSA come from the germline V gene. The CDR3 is CASSPSGLLQKTQYF. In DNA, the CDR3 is TGTGCCAGCAGCCCCTCGGGACTTTTACAAAAGACCCAGTACTTC.

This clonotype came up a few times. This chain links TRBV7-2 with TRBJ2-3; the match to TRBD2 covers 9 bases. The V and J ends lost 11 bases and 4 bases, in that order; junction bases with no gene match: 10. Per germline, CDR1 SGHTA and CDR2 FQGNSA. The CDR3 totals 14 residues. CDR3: CADKISGSADTQYF. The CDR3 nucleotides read TGTGCCGACAAAATTAGCGGGAGTGCAGATACGCAGTATTTT.

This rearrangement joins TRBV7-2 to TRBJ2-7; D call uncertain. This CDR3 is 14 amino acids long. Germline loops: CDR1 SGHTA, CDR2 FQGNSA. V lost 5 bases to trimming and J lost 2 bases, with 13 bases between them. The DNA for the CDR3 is TGTGCCAGCAGCCCTATCCCTGGCCCCTACGAGCAGTACTTC. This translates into CASSPIPGPYEQYF.

CDR3 sequence: CASSLEVSARDEQYF. The CDR3 DNA sequence: TGTGCCAGCAGCTTGGAGGTTTCGGCTCGGGACGAGCAGTACTTC. The chain is built from TRBV5-5 and TRBJ2-7; D is ambiguous. The CDR3 has 15 amino acids. Looked up from germline, CDR1 is SGHKS and CDR2 is YYEKEE (reference sequence). The germline V and J ends were trimmed by 0 bases and 5 bases, with 15 bases remaining between them. The variable domain in full, with the rest retrieved from reference TRBV5-5 and TRBJ2-7, is DAGVTQSPTHLIKTRGQQVTLRCSPISGHKSVSWYQQVLGQGPQFIFQYYEKEERGRGNFPDRFSARQFPNYSSELNVNALLLGDSALYLCASSLEVSARDEQYFGPGTRLTVT.

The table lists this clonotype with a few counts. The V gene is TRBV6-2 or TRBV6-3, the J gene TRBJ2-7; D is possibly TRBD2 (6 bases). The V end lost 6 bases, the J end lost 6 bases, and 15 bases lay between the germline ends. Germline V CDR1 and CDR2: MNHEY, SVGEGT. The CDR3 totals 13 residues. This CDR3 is CASRFQLAGEQYF. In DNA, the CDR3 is TGTGCCAGCAGATTCCAACTAGCCGGCGAGCAGTACTTC.

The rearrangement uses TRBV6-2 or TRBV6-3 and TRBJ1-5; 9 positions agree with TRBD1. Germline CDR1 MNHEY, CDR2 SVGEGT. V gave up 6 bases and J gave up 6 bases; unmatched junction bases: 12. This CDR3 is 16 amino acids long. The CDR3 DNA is TGTGCCAGCAGACCCCGCGGGACAGGGCGAGGTCAGCCCCAGCATTTT. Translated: CASRPRGTGRGQPQHF.

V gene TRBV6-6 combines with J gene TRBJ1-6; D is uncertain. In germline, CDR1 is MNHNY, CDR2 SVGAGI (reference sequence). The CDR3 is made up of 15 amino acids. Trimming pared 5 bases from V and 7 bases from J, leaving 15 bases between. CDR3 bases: TGTGCCAGCAGTGAGTTTACTCGATCCAATTCACCCCTCCACTTT. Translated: CASSEFTRSNSPLHF.

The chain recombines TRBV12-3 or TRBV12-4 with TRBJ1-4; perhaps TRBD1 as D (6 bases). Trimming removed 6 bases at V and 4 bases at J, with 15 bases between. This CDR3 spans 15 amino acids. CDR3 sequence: CASSSSGVGNEKLFF. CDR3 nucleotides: TGTGCCAGCAGCTCATCAGGGGTGGGTAATGAAAAACTGTTTTTT.

CDR3 sequence reads: CASSHGSYYEQYF. The CDR3 region has the DNA TGTGCCAGCAGCCATGGTTCGTACTACGAGCAGTACTTC. This rearrangement joins TRBV7-9 to TRBJ2-7; D is undetermined. V was clipped by 5 bases and J by 3 bases, with 11 bases between them. Germline V gene lookup returns CDR1 SEHNR and CDR2 FQNEAQ (reference sequence). CDR3 length equals 13 residues.

CDR3: CASSMTDQPQHF. The CDR3 DNA sequence: TGTGCCAGTAGTATGACAGATCAGCCCCAGCATTTT. The chain is built from TRBV19 and TRBJ1-5, with a weak D call TRBD1 (5 bases). Germline assignment: CDR1 LNHDA and CDR2 SQIVND (reference sequence). CDR3 length: 12 amino acids. Trimming removed 3 bases at V and 5 bases at J, with 5 bases between.

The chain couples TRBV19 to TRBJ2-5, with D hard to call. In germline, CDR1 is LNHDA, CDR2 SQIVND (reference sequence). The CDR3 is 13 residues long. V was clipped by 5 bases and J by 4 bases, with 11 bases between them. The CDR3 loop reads CASSPPSTETQYF. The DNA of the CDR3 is TGTGCCAGTAGTCCGCCATCAACAGAGACCCAGTACTTC.